This T cell receptor (beta chain) appears in the sequencing data of a study of identical twins. In TCRdb, the 5' RACE reads were re-called with MiXCR into one record per CDR3 protein. The sample records about 240,000 distinct CDR3 sequences, under 12% being singletons. In its sample, this clonotype was seen a few times. The V and J ends lost 4 bases and 4 bases respectively, with 14 bases between them. The CDR3 runs 14 residues. Germline V gene lookup returns CDR1 SGHRS and CDR2 YFSETQ. Sequenced material: memory T cells sorted from blood. The receptor's source is a man aged 50 to 59 in good health. The chain uses TRBV5-1 and TRBJ2-5; TRBD1 is a possible D gene (7 bases). This chain's CDR3 is CASSPGGGGETQYF. The CDR3 coding sequence is TGCGCCAGCAGCCCCGGAGGGGGCGGAGAGACCCAGTACTTC.